A selection of T cell receptor beta chains follows, all from one sample in a study of blood T cells in healthy people across ages. TCRdb re-analysed the 5' RACE reads in MiXCR, keeping a single row per CDR3 protein. This repertoire shows about 1.5 million distinct CDR3 sequences, roughly 43% found once; its top ten account for under 5%. The sequenced material came from blood. These receptors were taken from a woman younger than 30 in good health. Both conserved end residues are part of each CDR3. D genes are given only for firm matches. Size is omitted from some rows. Given values are once, few, many or a class for expanded clones.

D: -
V: TRBV13
J: TRBJ1-4
size: -
DNA: TGTGCCAGCAGGCGGAGAGGGGGATTTGAAAAACTGTTTTTT
CDR3: CASRRRGGFEKLFF

D: TRBD1
V: TRBV28
J: TRBJ2-5
size: few
DNA: TGTGCCAGCAGTTCCACAGGACAGGGCGAAGAGACCCAGTACTTC
CDR3: CASSSTGQGEETQYF

D: -
V: TRBV25-1
J: TRBJ2-5
size: many
DNA: TGTGCCAGCAGTGATGAGACCCAGTACTTC
CDR3: CASSDETQYF

D: TRBD1
V: TRBV4-1
J: TRBJ1-4
size: -
DNA: TGCGCCAGCAGCCGTGGACAGGGCGAGGAAAAACTGTTTTTT
CDR3: CASSRGQGEEKLFF

D: -
V: TRBV7-3
J: TRBJ2-6
size: -
DNA: TGTGCCAGCGGCTTAGGCCTCTCTGGGGCCAACGTCCTGACTTTC
CDR3: CASGLGLSGANVLTF

D: -
V: TRBV5-8
J: TRBJ2-1
size: -
DNA: TGTACCAGCAGCCGGGACTCGCGCTCCTACAATGAGCAGTTCTTC
CDR3: CTSSRDSRSYNEQFF

D: -
V: TRBV12-3/TRBV12-4
J: TRBJ2-1
size: -
DNA: TGTTCCAGCAGGCAAGGGCAGAATGAGCAGTTCTTC
CDR3: CSSRQGQNEQFF

D: -
V: TRBV27
J: TRBJ2-7
size: -
DNA: TGTGCCAGCAGTTTAAGCGACGGAGGAACCTACGAGCAGTACTTC
CDR3: CASSLSDGGTYEQYF

D: TRBD2
V: TRBV10-3
J: TRBJ2-3
size: few
DNA: TGTGCCATCAGTGACTCCGGGACTAGCGGGGACCCCACGACAGATACGCAGTATTTT
CDR3: CAISDSGTSGDPTTDTQYF

D: -
V: TRBV12-3/TRBV12-4
J: TRBJ2-5
size: few
DNA: TGTGCCAGCAGTTTAGCGCCGGACACCTACCAAGAGACCCAGTACTTC
CDR3: CASSLAPDTYQETQYF

D: -
V: TRBV7-2
J: TRBJ2-7
size: -
DNA: TGTGCCAGCAGCTTAGATTTGCAGGGCCACTACGAGCAGTACTTC
CDR3: CASSLDLQGHYEQYF

D: -
V: TRBV9
J: TRBJ1-1
size: -
DNA: TGTGCCAGCAGCGTAAGGGGAAACGAGTTGATGAACACTGAAGCTTTCTTT
CDR3: CASSVRGNELMNTEAFF

D: TRBD1
V: TRBV5-1
J: TRBJ1-1
size: -
DNA: TGCGCCAGCAGCTCGGGAATTGGGACAGGTGAAGCTTTCTTT
CDR3: CASSSGIGTGEAFF

D: -
V: TRBV10-3
J: TRBJ2-1
size: -
DNA: TGTGCCATCAGTGGGTCGCCCAATGAGCAGTTCTTC
CDR3: CAISGSPNEQFF